The next 18 T cell receptor beta chains were all read from a single sample in a study of blood T cell repertoires in COVID-19. Profiled with immunoSEQ multiplex PCR; TCRdb holds only in-frame clones, not every one. The sample carries hundreds of thousands of clones, around 85% recorded once. The specimen sequenced was PBMCs or T cells enriched from blood (not recorded which). The receptors stem from a middle-aged woman with acute COVID-19.

This clone turned up a few times. This rearrangement joins TRBV9 to TRBJ2-2; 7 nucleotides line up with TRBD2. In germline, CDR1 is SGDLS, CDR2 YYNGEE. Trimming cost V 0 bases and J 5 bases; bases outside gene matches: 13. The CDR3 sequence is 18 residues long. CDR3 amino acids: CASSVDSLRTSATGELFF. CDR3 sequence (DNA): TGTGCCAGCAGCGTAGATAGTCTTCGAACTAGCGCTACCGGGGAGCTGTTTTTT.

The chain is built from TRBV19 and TRBJ2-1, with D possibly TRBD2 on 6 matching bases. This CDR3 contains 18 residues. Germline-derived CDR1 and CDR2 are LNHDA and SQIVND (reference sequence). V gave up 1 base and J gave up 10 bases, with 26 bases separating them. CDR3 sequence reads: CASSIVGREGGVWKEQFF. The DNA for the CDR3 is TGTGCCAGTAGTATAGTTGGGAGAGAGGGAGGAGTTTGGAAGGAGCAGTTCTTC.

The chain employs TRBV25-1 and TRBJ2-7, with D uncertain. The ends were cut back, 5 bases at V and 2 bases at J, with 10 bases in the middle. This CDR3 spans 13 amino acids. From germline, CDR1 is MGHDK and CDR2 SYGVNS. CDR3 bases: TGTGCCAGCAGTCGTCTAGATACCTACGAGCAGTACTTC. Translating it yields CASSRLDTYEQYF.

V gene TRBV29-1 combines with J gene TRBJ2-5, with D perhaps matching TRBD2 (6 bases). CDR3 length equals 13 residues. V dropped 3 bases and J dropped 0 bases, with 8 bases sitting between them. Germline CDR1 is SQVTM and CDR2 is ANQGSEA. The CDR3 sequence: CSVDGEDQETQYF. The CDR3 DNA is TGCAGCGTTGATGGGGAGGACCAAGAGACCCAGTACTTC.

This chain links TRBV12-3 or TRBV12-4 with TRBJ2-3; D is perhaps TRBD2 (6 bases). The ends were cut back, 5 bases at V and 3 bases at J, with 9 bases in the middle. This CDR3 has 13 amino acids. The CDR3, as DNA: TGTGCCAGCAGTACCAGCGGGACAGATACGCAGTATTTT. This codes for CASSTSGTDTQYF.

The rearrangement links TRBV9 to TRBJ2-1, with 8 bases fitting TRBD2. The CDR3 totals 19 residues. Per germline, CDR1 SGDLS and CDR2 YYNGEE. The V and J ends lost 0 bases and 2 bases, in that order; junction bases with no gene match: 13. CDR3 DNA: TGTGCCAGCAGCGTAGTCCCCGGCGGGAGGACCCGCACCTACAATGAGCAGTTCTTC. Translating gives CASSVVPGGRTRTYNEQFF.

This clone has a single count. V usage is TRBV7-3 and J usage is TRBJ1-2, with D possibly matching TRBD1 (6 bases). CDR1 and CDR2 from the germline V gene are SGHTA and FQGTGA. The CDR3 length is 15 residues. V lost 5 bases to trimming and J lost 4 bases, with 17 bases between them. The CDR3 spells CASSPKGDSGYGYTF. The CDR3 bases are TGTGCCAGCAGCCCAAAGGGGGATTCGGGCTATGGCTACACCTTC.

The chain has TRBV6-5 and TRBJ1-2; 7 nucleotides align to TRBD1. V lost 6 bases, J lost 7 bases, and 5 bases stayed unmatched. The CDR3 sequence is 12 residues long. CDR1 MNHEY and CDR2 SVGAGI come from the germline V gene. The CDR3 DNA reads as TGTGCCAGCAGGGAGGGGGCGCGTGGCTACACCTTC. Its protein is CASREGARGYTF.

This clone occurred a few times. The chain is built from TRBV28 and TRBJ1-4, with TRBD1 identical over 11 bases. This CDR3 has 14 residues. V trimming: 2 bases; J trimming: 11 bases; junction bases outside the gene matches: 4. Germline loops: CDR1 MDHEN, CDR2 SYDVKM. CDR3 protein: CASSLGTGGRKLFF. The CDR3 DNA reads as TGTGCCAGCAGTTTAGGGACAGGGGGAAGGAAACTGTTTTTT.

The chain combines TRBV11-2 with TRBJ2-3; 14 bases map to TRBD2. V shed 1 base, J shed 6 bases, and the junction held 3 bases outside the gene matches. Germline V lookup: CDR1 SGHAT, CDR2 FQNNGV. There are 16 residues in the CDR3. The CDR3 DNA reads as TGTGCCAGCAGCTTAGGCGGGACTAGCGGGAGTGATACGCAGTATTTT. Translated: CASSLGGTSGSDTQYF.

This rearrangement joins TRBV3-1 (or the pseudogene TRBV3-2) to TRBJ1-1, with TRBD1 as a possible D gene (5 bases). This CDR3 region has 16 residues. V shed 1 base and J shed 0 bases, with 12 bases lying between them. The germline V gene encodes CDR1 LGHDT and CDR2 YNNKEL (reference sequence). CDR3 amino acids: CASSQGRRALNTEAFF. As DNA, the CDR3 is TGTGCCAGCAGCCAAGGCCGCAGGGCTTTGAACACTGAAGCTTTCTTT.

V and J are TRBV5-1 and TRBJ2-2; D might be TRBD1 (6 bases). V was shortened by 1 base and J by 3 bases, with 13 bases between the two germline ends. Germline V CDR1 and CDR2: SGHRS, YFSETQ. The CDR3 has 16 amino acids. CDR3 nucleotide sequence: TGCGCCAGCAGCTTGCTGGGCAGGGGTGACACCGGGGAGCTGTTTTTT. It translates to CASSLLGRGDTGELFF.

V and J are TRBV21-1 and TRBJ2-5; TRBD1 is the table's D call and was not checked against the DNA. TRBV21-1 is a listed pseudogene. The CDR3 covers 16 residues. CDR3 region: CASSNHSGTGRETQYF. The CDR3 bases are TGTGCCAGCAGCAATCACTCCGGGACAGGGAGGGAGACCCAGTACTTC.

The rearrangement links TRBV7-9 to TRBJ2-1, with TRBD2 matching over 8 bases. CDR1 and CDR2 (germline): SEHNR, FQNEAQ (reference sequence). This CDR3 is 15 amino acids long. J gave up 8 bases and V 5 bases, and 11 bases lay outside the gene matches. The CDR3 sequence: CASSNGLAGIDEQFF. The CDR3, as DNA: TGTGCCAGCAGCAACGGACTAGCCGGGATCGATGAGCAGTTCTTC.

The V and J genes are TRBV5-1 and TRBJ1-4; TRBD1 is a possible D gene (5 bases). Per germline, CDR1 SGHRS and CDR2 YFSETQ. V was cut by 3 bases and J by 8 bases, with 8 bases left in between. There are 12 residues in the CDR3. This chain's CDR3 is CASSWGTEKLFF. The CDR3 coding sequence is TGCGCCAGCAGCTGGGGCACAGAAAAACTGTTTTTT. The full variable domain, its missing parts supplied by reference TRBV5-1 and TRBJ1-4, is KAGVTQTPRYLIKTRGQQVTLSCSPISGHRSVSWYQQTPGQGLQFLFEYFSETQRNKGNFPGRFSGRQFSNSRSEMNVSTLELGDSALYLCASSWGTEKLFFGSGTQLSVL.

This clone appeared a single time. The CDR3 coding sequence is TGTGCCACCAGCGGTCTGACAGGGGATAAAGGCTACACCTTC. Its translation: CATSGLTGDKGYTF. The chain joins TRBV24-1 to TRBJ1-2; 8 nucleotides align to TRBD1. Germline V gene lookup returns CDR1 KGHDR and CDR2 SFDVKD. CDR3 length equals 14 residues. After removal of 7 bases from V and 8 bases from J, the junction contained 11 bases not matched to a gene.

V usage is TRBV11-3 and J usage is TRBJ2-7, with D maybe TRBD2 (5 bases). Per the germline V gene, CDR1 is SGHNT and CDR2 is YENEEA. The CDR3 contains 14 residues. Trimming removed 1 base from V and 3 bases from J, with 10 bases in between. For the CDR3, the DNA is TGTGCCAGCAGCTTAGCGGGAATGAACTACGAGCAGTACTTC. It is translated as CASSLAGMNYEQYF.

This clone was seen once. Distinct nucleotide sequences in the sample also encode this CDR3. The chain links TRBV24-1 to TRBJ2-7; D remains ambiguous. Between the trimmed V and J ends, which lost 5 bases and 3 bases, there was a span of 4 bases. Per germline, CDR1 KGHDR and CDR2 SFDVKD. The length of the CDR3 is 11 residues. CDR3 sequence reads: CATSAGYEQYF. The CDR3 region has the DNA TGTGCCACCAGTGCCGGCTACGAGCAGTACTTC.